The TCR beta chain described here comes from a study of cytomegalovirus exposure and HLA in healthy donors. Across the study: Ancestry clustering placed 70% to 90% of about 400 genotyped donors in the Caucasian-associated cluster. The study's findings and limits: According to a later analysis, most TCR beta chains associated with CMV appeared HLA-restricted. An analysis done earlier found most TCR beta V segments productive about 90% or about 30% of the time.

The PCR was carried out with 60 Vbeta primers and 13 Jbeta primers. The repertoire was sequenced with immunoSEQ multiplex PCR; TCRdb's copy has only in-frame clones and lacks some. Among roughly 90,000 clones listed, about 80% were seen once. Germline V gene lookup returns CDR1 LNHDA and CDR2 SQIVND (reference sequence). The V gene end was trimmed by 5 bases and the J gene end by 8 bases; junction bases not matched to a gene: 7. This CDR3 spans 13 amino acids. About this clone: Its antigen is unknown.

The gene calls are TRBV19 and TRBJ1-2; 8 positions match TRBD1. Sequencing used PBMCs. The source is a man aged 30 to 39 in good health and CMV-seronegative. The DNA of the CDR3 is TGTGCCAGTAGTCCCAGGACAGGGACCGGCTACACCTTC. It specifies CASSPRTGTGYTF.